The rows below give T cell receptor beta chains drawn from one sample of a study of CD8 T cells in ankylosing spondylitis. TCRdb used MiXCR to reprocess the 5' RACE reads, holding one entry per CDR3 protein. The profile covers around 450,000 distinct CDR3 sequences, with about 25% appearing a single time and about 0.9% taken by the ten largest. The sample was blood, either unsorted or a sorted T cell fraction (not recorded which). These receptors all stem from a male donor with ankylosing spondylitis. Each CDR3 is given with its conserved first and last residue. D genes are given only for firm matches. The size field is filled for only some rows; it gives once, few, many or a size class.

TRBJ2-6 few - TRBV5-1 TGCGCCAGCAGCTTTTCACGTGCTGGGGCCAACGTCCTGACTTTC CASSFSRAGANVLTF
TRBJ2-5 - TRBD1 TRBV4-2 TGTGCCAGCAGCCAAGCGACAGGGGATTTCGGCCAAGAGACCCAGTACTTC CASSQATGDFGQETQYF
TRBJ1-1 many - TRBV3-1 TGTGCCAGCAGCCAAGTCACAGGGTTGGTGCGGATCTTT CASSQVTGLVRIF
TRBJ1-1 - - TRBV7-9 TGTGCCAGCAGCTTGGACCTACTGATGAACACTGAAGCTTTCTTT CASSLDLLMNTEAFF
TRBJ1-4 - - TRBV28 TGTGCCAGCAGTTTCGAGGGACTTTACGAGGAAAAACTGTTTTTT CASSFEGLYEEKLFF
TRBJ2-2 few - TRBV5-1 TGCGCCAGCAGCTTGAATCGGGGGACACCCGAGGGGGAGCTGTTTTTT CASSLNRGTPEGELFF
TRBJ1-2 few TRBD1 TRBV2 TGTGCCAGCAGCGGGACAGAATATGGCTACACCTTC CASSGTEYGYTF
TRBJ1-2 - TRBD1 TRBV7-8 TGTGCCAGCAGCTTAGCAGGACAGGTCTATGGCTACACCTTC CASSLAGQVYGYTF
TRBJ2-1 few - TRBV12-3/TRBV12-4 TGTGCCAGCAACAGCCCCAGGGGCTACAGCTCCTACAATGAGCAGTTCTTC CASNSPRGYSSYNEQFF
TRBJ2-1 few - TRBV16 TGTGCCAGCAGCCCAGGTGGAGGGGTTTACAATGAGCAGTTCTTC CASSPGGGVYNEQFF
TRBJ2-1 - TRBD2 TRBV12-3/TRBV12-4 TGTGCCAGCAGTTTCGGGGGGAGTTGGGATGGGCAGTTCTTC CASSFGGSWDGQFF
TRBJ1-2 few - TRBV5-1 TGCGCCAGCAGCTTGTACTGGGGGGCTAACTATGGCTACACCTTC CASSLYWGANYGYTF
TRBJ2-1 many - TRBV7-9 TGTGCCAGCAGCTCCCTTAGGACACAGGAATACAATGAGCAGTTCTTC CASSSLRTQEYNEQFF
TRBJ2-2 few - TRBV3-1 TGTGCCAGCAGCCAAGATCGGAGGAGTACCGGGGAGCTGTTTTTT CASSQDRRSTGELFF
TRBJ2-7 few - TRBV29-1 TGCAGCGTTGGCTCCAGGGACTACGAGCAGTACTTC CSVGSRDYEQYF
TRBJ1-3 - TRBD1 TRBV12-3/TRBV12-4 TGTGCCAGCAGTTCGTACCCCGGGACAGGCGGAAACACCATATATTTT CASSSYPGTGGNTIYF
TRBJ2-1 - TRBD2 TRBV12-3/TRBV12-4 TGTGCCAGTCATCAGGCGGGAGTATCGTCCGCCAATGAGCAGTTCTTC CASHQAGVSSANEQFF
TRBJ1-1 - - TRBV11-3 TGTGCCAGCAGCTTAGGTGGCAGGGAAGCTTTCTTT CASSLGGREAFF
TRBJ1-5 few TRBD1 TRBV12-3/TRBV12-4 TGTGCCAGCAGTCGGCCCGGGACAGAAGAATATAGCAATCAGCCCCAGCATTTT CASSRPGTEEYSNQPQHF
TRBJ2-1 - - TRBV24-1 TGTGCCTCCTCCATGTTTTCCTACAATGAGCAGTTCTTC CASSMFSYNEQFF
TRBJ1-5 - - TRBV11-2 TGTGCCAGCAGTTTACAGGGAGGGCCCAATCAGCCCCAGCATTTT CASSLQGGPNQPQHF
TRBJ2-2 - TRBD2 TRBV5-6 TGTGCCAGCAGCTCACGGACTAGCGGGGCGGCCGGGGAGCTGTTTTTT CASSSRTSGAAGELFF
TRBJ2-1 - TRBD1 TRBV4-2 TGTGCCAGCAGCCTCAGGACAGGGGAAGGATATGAGCAGTTCTTC CASSLRTGEGYEQFF
TRBJ1-1 - TRBD1 TRBV18 TGTGCCAGCTCACCTGCAGGGGGGAACACTGAAGCTTTCTTT CASSPAGGNTEAFF